Below, 10 T cell receptor beta chains from the same sample are listed, as sequenced in a study of post-analysis software for immune sequencing data (dated by TCRdb to about 2015). Study-wide conclusions, independent of this receptor: A few TRBV segments, including TRBV5-6, TRBV5-1 and TRBV20-1, were significantly more frequent in patients than controls.

Antigens of these TCRs are unknown. Libraries were prepared through PCR. Sequenced on an Illumina HiSeq 2500. To reduce PCR and sequencing biases, unique molecular identifiers were incorporated into the TCR beta cDNA libraries. TCRdb trimmed public reads at Q25 via fastp, called clones via MiXCR and kept in-frame beta chains. Rows matching on CDR3 protein sequence are summarized as one entry with the most common DNA and genes. Counted in this sample were roughly 800,000 distinct CDR3 sequences; 53% of them appeared once. Approximately 4.3% of the sample is in the top ten clones. Sequencing was performed on blood. The receptors derive from a girl aged 5 to 17 with multiple sclerosis.

This clonotype occurred a few times. The genes are TRBV10-3 and TRBJ2-1; TRBD2 matches at 8 bases. The CDR3 contains 19 residues. J lost 1 base, V lost 2 bases, and 13 bases had no gene match. Germline V gives CDR1 ENHRY, CDR2 SYGVKD. CDR3 residues: CAISEAAGSGRRSYNEQFF. The CDR3 DNA reads TGTGCCATCAGTGAGGCTGCAGGGAGCGGGAGAAGGTCCTACAATGAGCAGTTCTTC.

There are a few counts of this clonotype. This rearrangement joins TRBV6-6 to TRBJ2-4; D is possibly TRBD2 (5 bases). V was trimmed by 8 bases and J by 8 bases, leaving 10 bases between them. Germline V gives CDR1 MNHNY, CDR2 SVGAGI (reference sequence). The CDR3 consists of 11 residues. The CDR3 sequence is CASGLGDIQYF. CDR3 bases: TGTGCCAGCGGTCTCGGGGACATTCAGTACTTC.

This chain uses TRBV5-6 with TRBJ2-1; D unresolved. CDR1 and CDR2 (germline): SGHDT, YYEEEE. The CDR3 totals 11 residues. The V gene lost 2 bases and the J gene lost 9 bases, with 6 bases spanning the gap. The CDR3 DNA is TGTGCCAGCAGCTTAAACGGTGAGCAGTTCTTC. It is translated as CASSLNGEQFF.

This clonotype appeared a few times. This chain links TRBV29-1 with TRBJ2-7; D is undetermined. The CDR3 spans 14 residues. From germline, CDR1 is SQVTM and CDR2 ANQGSEA. V was pared by 0 bases and J by 0 bases, with 9 bases between. Here the CDR3 DNA reads TGCAGCGTTGAAGATCAAACCATCTCCTACGAGCAGTACTTC. This encodes CSVEDQTISYEQYF.

This clonotype was counted a few times. The chain recombines TRBV29-1 with TRBJ2-5, with 7 bases fitting TRBD2. The ends lost 5 bases at V and 10 bases at J; junction bases unmatched: 13. Germline V lookup: CDR1 SQVTM, CDR2 ANQGSEA. The CDR3 length is 13 residues. The CDR3: CSVPDTGGRVQYF. DNA for the CDR3: TGCAGCGTTCCCGACACGGGCGGGAGAGTCCAGTACTTC.

The chain links TRBV6-1 to TRBJ2-1; unclear D gene. Trimming shortened V by 2 bases and J by 9 bases, and 11 bases separated the two germline ends. The CDR3 has 13 residues. CDR1 and CDR2 (germline): MNHNS, SASEGT. The CDR3 sequence: CASSEQAEGEQFF. The CDR3 DNA sequence: TGTGCCAGCAGTGAACAGGCAGAAGGTGAGCAGTTCTTC.

This clonotype occurred once. V usage is TRBV30 and J usage is TRBJ2-4, with a tentative D call TRBD1 (6 bases). This CDR3 is 15 amino acids long. The ends were cut back, 2 bases at V and 3 bases at J, with 14 bases in the middle. The germline V gene has CDR1 GTSNPN and CDR2 SVGIG (reference sequence). CDR3: CAWSRPGQDKNIQYF. The CDR3 nucleotides are TGTGCCTGGAGTAGACCGGGACAAGACAAAAACATTCAGTACTTC.

The chain combines TRBV12-3 or TRBV12-4 with TRBJ1-1; D is uncertain. The CDR3 contains 13 residues. V lost 2 bases and J lost 2, with 6 bases in between. As DNA, the CDR3 is TGTGCCAGCAGTTTACAGCGAAACACTGAAGCTTTCTTT. Translating gives CASSLQRNTEAFF.

This clonotype was observed a few times. The gene calls are TRBV29-1 and TRBJ2-6, with D unresolved. The length of the CDR3 is 17 residues. Trimming pared 4 bases from V and 0 bases from J, leaving 16 bases between. Germline V gives CDR1 SQVTM, CDR2 ANQGSEA. The DNA for the CDR3 is TGCAGCGTTGGCTCGGGCCTTATCCACTCTGGGGCCAACGTCCTGACTTTC. Protein: CSVGSGLIHSGANVLTF.

The V gene is TRBV20-1, the J gene TRBJ1-2, with D unresolved. Germline CDR1 reads DFQATT; CDR2 reads SNEGSKA (reference sequence). CDR3 length: 14 residues. Trimming took 1 base from V and 3 from J, leaving 12 bases between them. The CDR3 DNA sequence: TGCAGTGCTAGAGGCCGGAGGGCACACTATGGCTACACCTTC. Translated: CSARGRRAHYGYTF.